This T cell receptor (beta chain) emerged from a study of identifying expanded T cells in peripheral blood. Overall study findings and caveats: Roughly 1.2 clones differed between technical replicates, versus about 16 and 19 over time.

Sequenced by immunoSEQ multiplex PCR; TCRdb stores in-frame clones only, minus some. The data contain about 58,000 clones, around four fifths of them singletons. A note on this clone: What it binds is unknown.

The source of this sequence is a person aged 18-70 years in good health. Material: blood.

Here the CDR3 DNA reads TGCGCCAGCAGTGTATCGGTGGGGAAGGAGCAGTACTTC. Encoded protein: CASSVSVGKEQYF. The chain uses TRBV10-2 and TRBJ2-7; D uncertain. The V and J ends lost 4 bases and 7 bases respectively, with 14 bases between them. Germline lookup yields CDR1 WSHSY and CDR2 SAAADI. The CDR3 covers 13 residues.